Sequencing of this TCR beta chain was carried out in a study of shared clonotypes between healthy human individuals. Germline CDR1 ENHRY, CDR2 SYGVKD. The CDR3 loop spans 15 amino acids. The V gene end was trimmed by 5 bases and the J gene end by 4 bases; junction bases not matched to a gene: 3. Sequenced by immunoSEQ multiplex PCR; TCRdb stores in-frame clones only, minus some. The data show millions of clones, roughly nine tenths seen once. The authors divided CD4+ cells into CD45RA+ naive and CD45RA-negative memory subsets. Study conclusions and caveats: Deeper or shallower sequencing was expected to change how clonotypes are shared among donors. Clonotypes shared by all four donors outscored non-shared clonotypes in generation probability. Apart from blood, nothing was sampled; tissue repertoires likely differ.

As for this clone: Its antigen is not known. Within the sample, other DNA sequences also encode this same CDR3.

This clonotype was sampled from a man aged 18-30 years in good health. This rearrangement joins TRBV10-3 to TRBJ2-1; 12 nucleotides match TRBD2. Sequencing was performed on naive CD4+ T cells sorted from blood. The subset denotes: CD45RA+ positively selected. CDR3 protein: CAISPGTSGYNEQFF. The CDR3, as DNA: TGTGCCATCAGTCCCGGGACTAGCGGGTACAATGAGCAGTTCTTC.